The 28 T cell receptor beta chains below come from one sample, sequenced in a study of neoadjuvant nivolumab and ipilimumab in lung cancer. This table comes from immunoSEQ multiplex PCR, and its TCRdb copy is limited to in-frame clones, with some not included. The table has some 25,000 clones, about three quarters seen once. This specimen was tumor tissue, taken after neoadjuvant nivolumab, alone or with ipilimumab, at or shortly before surgery. These receptors came from an adult with non-small cell lung cancer.

The chain carries TRBV10-2 and TRBJ1-1, with D hard to call. CDR3 length equals 11 residues. V shed 4 bases and J shed 3 bases, with 3 bases lying between them. The germline gives CDR1 WSHSY, CDR2 SAAADI. Here the CDR3 DNA reads TGCGCCAGCAGTGCGCACACTGAAGCTTTCTTT. Residues: CASSAHTEAFF.

The chain links TRBV7-2 to TRBJ1-5; D might be TRBD1 (5 bases). This CDR3 comprises 13 residues. V dropped 4 bases and J dropped 11 bases, with 15 bases sitting between them. Looked up from germline, CDR1 is SGHTA and CDR2 is FQGNSA. The chain's CDR3 is CASSSDGGETQHF. The CDR3 coding sequence is TGTGCCAGCAGCTCCGATGGGGGTGAGACCCAGCATTTT.

This clone was recorded a few times. This chain links TRBV2 with TRBJ2-2; unclear D gene. The CDR3 runs 15 residues. CDR1 and CDR2 (germline): SNHLY, FYNNEI. The V end lost 5 bases, the J end lost 1 base, and 11 bases lay between the germline ends. CDR3 bases: TGTGCCAGCAGTTATCTGGACGGGAACACCGGGGAGCTGTTTTTT. Its translation: CASSYLDGNTGELFF.

The chain joins TRBV30 to TRBJ2-3; D not resolved. V lost 3 bases, J lost 5 bases, and 30 bases lay in between. This CDR3 is 19 amino acids long. Germline V CDR1 and CDR2: GTSNPN, SVGIG (reference sequence). The CDR3 spells CAWRSFRVGTEYTEDTQYF. CDR3 DNA: TGTGCCTGGAGGTCCTTTAGGGTTGGAACAGAGTATACAGAAGATACGCAGTATTTT.

This clone was counted once. The CDR3 sequence is CTSSQDSLANIQYF. CDR3 nucleotides: TGCACCAGCAGCCAAGATTCGCTAGCGAACATTCAGTACTTC. The chain links TRBV1 to TRBJ2-4; TRBD2, the D gene given by the table, was not confirmed from the DNA. TRBV1 is described as a pseudogene. The CDR3 extends over 14 amino acids.

The chain carries TRBV6-1 and TRBJ2-5; 9 bases are shared with TRBD2. Per the germline V gene, CDR1 is MNHNS and CDR2 is SASEGT. This CDR3 region has 14 residues. Losses at the gene ends were 1 base for V and 3 bases for J; bases not matched to a gene: 0. The CDR3: CASSEGTSEETQYF. The CDR3 DNA reads as TGTGCCAGCAGTGAAGGGACTAGCGAAGAGACCCAGTACTTC.

The rearrangement links TRBV7-9 to TRBJ2-2; the D is unclear. V shed 1 base and J shed 3 bases, with 3 bases lying between them. The germline V gene has CDR1 SEHNR and CDR2 FQNEAQ (reference sequence). The CDR3 length is 13 residues. CDR3 amino acids: CASSLGHTGELFF. DNA of the CDR3: TGTGCCAGCAGCTTAGGGCACACCGGGGAGCTGTTTTTT.

This clone was seen only once. The J gene is TRBJ1-1, the V gene TRBV30, with D tentatively TRBD1 (6 bases). This CDR3 has 13 residues. V lost 2 bases and J 1 base, leaving 8 bases between the germline ends. Germline V lookup: CDR1 GTSNPN, CDR2 SVGIG (reference sequence). CDR3 in DNA: TGTGCCTGGAGTACCAGGGGGAACACTGAAGCTTTCTTT. Its translation: CAWSTRGNTEAFF.

This sequence joins TRBV7-3 and TRBJ2-3; D uncertain. Trimming shortened V by 1 base and J by 0 bases, and 8 bases separated the two germline ends. The CDR3 sequence is 15 residues long. Germline lookup yields CDR1 SGHTA and CDR2 FQGTGA. The CDR3 loop reads CASSLRGFSTDTQYF. In nucleotides, the CDR3 is TGTGCCAGCAGCTTAAGGGGTTTTAGCACAGATACGCAGTATTTT.

This chain joins TRBV25-1 and TRBJ2-3; 9 bases map to TRBD2. The CDR3 has 17 amino acids. From germline, CDR1 is MGHDK and CDR2 SYGVNS. J lost 1 base, V lost 2 bases, and 7 bases had no gene match. In DNA, the CDR3 is TGTGCCAGCAGTGAAGGGTTGGTAGCGGGGGGCACAGATACGCAGTATTTT. Amino acids: CASSEGLVAGGTDTQYF.

The V call is TRBV29-1, the J call TRBJ1-1; D not resolved. Germline values: CDR1 SQVTM, CDR2 ANQGSEA. Trimming removed 4 bases from V and 0 bases from J, with 6 bases in between. This CDR3 is built from 12 residues. CDR3 loop: CSVGHLNTEAFF. For the CDR3, the DNA is TGCAGCGTTGGACACCTGAACACTGAAGCTTTCTTT. Looking up the rest from reference TRBV29-1 and TRBJ1-1 gives the full variable domain: SAVISQKPSRDICQRGTSLTIQCQVDSQVTMMFWYRQQPGQSLTLIATANQGSEATYESGFVIDKFPISRPNLTFSTLTVSNMSPEDSSIYLCSVGHLNTEAFFGQGTRLTVV.

V usage is TRBV19 and J usage is TRBJ1-1; TRBD1 agrees at 7 bases. J gave up 4 bases and V 3 bases, and 14 bases lay outside the gene matches. Germline V gene sequence: CDR1 LNHDA, CDR2 SQIVND (reference sequence). The CDR3 is 17 residues long. The CDR3 spells CASSMDFMTGRSTEAFF. The DNA of the CDR3 is TGTGCCAGTAGTATGGACTTTATGACAGGGAGGAGCACTGAAGCTTTCTTT.

A note on this clone: A junction boundary mismatches the germline segment, possibly from a read error. The CDR3 sequence is CASSLQGTYTSPLHF. CDR3 coding DNA: TGTGCCAGCAGCCTACAGGGGACGTATACTTCACCCCTCCACTTT. This sequence joins TRBV5-6 and TRBJ1-6, with 7 bases fitting TRBD1. Per germline, CDR1 SGHDT and CDR2 YYEEEE. CDR3 length equals 15 residues.

The chain couples TRBV9 to TRBJ2-7; 7 bases match TRBD2. Trimming took 0 bases from V and 7 from J; bases not matched to a gene: 7. CDR1 and CDR2 from the germline V gene are SGDLS and YYNGEE. This CDR3 spans 14 amino acids. The CDR3 is CASSVGLAVGEQYF. The CDR3 coding sequence is TGTGCCAGCAGCGTAGGGCTAGCGGTGGGGGAGCAGTACTTC.

The rearrangement links TRBV29-1 to TRBJ2-2, with D perhaps matching TRBD1 (5 bases). Germline V gene lookup returns CDR1 SQVTM and CDR2 ANQGSEA. The CDR3 totals 14 residues. The V and J ends lost 1 base and 3 bases respectively, with 9 bases between them. The CDR3 region is CSVEVLGDTGELFF. As DNA, the CDR3 is TGCAGCGTTGAAGTTTTAGGGGACACCGGGGAGCTGTTTTTT.

The chain links TRBV19 to TRBJ1-1; the D gene is possibly TRBD1 (6 bases). The germline V and J ends were trimmed by 5 bases and 5 bases, with 12 bases remaining between them. CDR3 length equals 13 residues. Germline CDR1 LNHDA, CDR2 SQIVND (reference sequence). The CDR3 coding sequence is TGTGCCAGTAGTCAGGGGCTGGCAACTGAAGCTTTCTTT. This sequence encodes CASSQGLATEAFF.

The rearrangement links TRBV7-8 to TRBJ2-3; D is unresolved. The CDR3 sequence is 14 residues long. The V end lost 2 bases, the J end lost 0 bases, and 6 bases lay between the germline ends. Germline V gene lookup returns CDR1 SGHVS and CDR2 FQNEAQ. CDR3: CASSLLSSTDTQYF. The CDR3 bases are TGTGCCAGCAGCTTACTAAGTAGCACAGATACGCAGTATTTT.

A single count supports this clone. The genes are TRBV5-6 and TRBJ2-3, with 10 positions matching TRBD2. J lost 3 bases, V lost 1 base, and 2 bases had no gene match. Germline V CDR1 and CDR2: SGHDT, YYEEEE. There are 15 residues in the CDR3. CDR3 sequence: CASSLPGLATDTQYF. The CDR3 coding sequence is TGTGCCAGCAGCTTGCCGGGACTAGCGACAGATACGCAGTATTTT.

The CDR3, as DNA: TGTGCCAGCTCAGAGGGCGAGACCCAGTACTTC. Translation gives CASSEGETQYF. The chain has TRBV18 and TRBJ2-5, with D maybe TRBD2 (5 bases). Germline V gene sequence: CDR1 KGHSH, CDR2 LQKENI. Trimming took off 5 bases at V and 5 bases at J, with 6 bases between the two ends. The CDR3 consists of 11 residues.

The chain uses TRBV7-9 and TRBJ2-3, with 7 bases identical to TRBD2. V was pared by 0 bases and J by 4 bases, with 4 bases of the junction left unmatched. This CDR3 is built from 15 residues. CDR1 and CDR2 (germline): SEHNR, FQNEAQ (reference sequence). The CDR3 loop is CASSLAGGDADTQYF. Written as DNA, the CDR3 is TGTGCCAGCAGCTTAGCGGGGGGGGACGCAGATACGCAGTATTTT. Full variable domain (missing parts from reference TRBV7-9 and TRBJ2-3): DTGVSQNPRHKITKRGQNVTFRCDPISEHNRLYWYRQTLGQGPEFLTYFQNEAQLEKSRLLSDRFSAERPKGSFSTLEIQRTEQGDSAMYLCASSLAGGDADTQYFGPGTRLTVL.

V gene TRBV7-9 combines with J gene TRBJ1-2, with TRBD1 matching 7 bases. J lost 8 bases, V lost 5 bases, and 8 bases had no gene match. CDR3 size: 13 residues. Germline V gene lookup returns CDR1 SEHNR and CDR2 FQNEAQ (reference sequence). CDR3 protein: CASSPDDRAGYTF. DNA for the CDR3: TGTGCCAGCAGCCCCGACGACAGGGCCGGCTACACCTTC.

This chain uses TRBV28 with TRBJ2-2, with D possibly matching TRBD2 (5 bases). V lost 5 bases, J lost 5 bases, and 15 bases lay in between. The germline V gene has CDR1 MDHEN and CDR2 SYDVKM. There are 15 residues in the CDR3. The CDR3, as DNA: TGTGCCAGCAGTAGCCCCGGGGATGGAACCGGGGAGCTGTTTTTT. This sequence encodes CASSSPGDGTGELFF.

This sequence joins TRBV4-2 and TRBJ2-5, with 11 nucleotides matching TRBD2. This CDR3 region has 16 residues. The germline V gene encodes CDR1 LGHNA and CDR2 YNFKEQ. The V gene end was trimmed by 0 bases and the J gene end by 5 bases; junction bases not matched to a gene: 5. CDR3 residues: CASSQDSSGGAETQYF. The CDR3 nucleotides are TGTGCCAGCAGCCAAGATAGTAGCGGGGGGGCCGAGACCCAGTACTTC.

The rearrangement uses TRBV5-1 and TRBJ2-5; D assignment may be TRBD1 or TRBD2 (5 bases each). Germline CDR1 SGHRS, CDR2 YFSETQ. CDR3 length: 15 amino acids. Trimming shortened V by 5 bases and J by 5 bases, and 19 bases separated the two germline ends. The CDR3 nucleotides read TGCGCCAGCAGGTGGAGACCGGGGCCGCAGGAGACCCAGTACTTC. It translates to CASRWRPGPQETQYF.

This clone has just a few counts. This chain connects TRBV5-6 to TRBJ2-4; perhaps TRBD1 as D (5 bases). This CDR3 spans 16 amino acids. The V gene's germline CDR1 is SGHDT and CDR2 YYEEEE. Trimming removed 3 bases from V and 1 base from J, with 14 bases in between. The CDR3 region has the DNA TGTGCCAGCAGCTATCAGGGCTCATGGGCCAAAAACATTCAGTACTTC. It codes for CASSYQGSWAKNIQYF. Complete variable domain (other parts from reference TRBV5-6 and TRBJ2-4): DAGVTQSPTHLIKTRGQQVTLRCSPKSGHDTVSWYQQALGQGPQFIFQYYEEEERQRGNFPDRFSGHQFPNYSSELNVNALLLGDSALYLCASSYQGSWAKNIQYFGAGTRLSVL.

V usage is TRBV6-1 and J usage is TRBJ2-7, with 8 bases aligning to TRBD2. The CDR3 has 13 residues. Unmatched junction bases numbered 0, after V lost 3 bases and J lost 2 bases. CDR1 is MNHNS, CDR2 SASEGT, per germline. In DNA, the CDR3 is TGTGCCAGCAGTGACGGGGGGGCCTACGAGCAGTACTTC. Translating it yields CASSDGGAYEQYF.

The chain carries TRBV7-8 and TRBJ1-2; D is uncertain. Germline lookup yields CDR1 SGHVS and CDR2 FQNEAQ. Trimming pared 0 bases from V and 0 bases from J, leaving 8 bases between. The CDR3 loop spans 15 amino acids. The chain's CDR3 is CASSLALRANYGYTF. Here the CDR3 DNA reads TGTGCCAGCAGCTTAGCGCTGAGAGCTAACTATGGCTACACCTTC.

This clone was counted between two and nine times. One end of the junction does not line up with germline, which may come from a read error. The rearrangement uses TRBV10-2 and TRBJ2-7; D might be TRBD2 (5 bases). The CDR3 extends over 12 amino acids. Germline CDR1 and CDR2: WSHSY and SAAADI. The chain's CDR3 is CASSDEGYGQYF. The CDR3 nucleotides read TGCGCCAGCAGTGACGAGGGCTACGGGCAGTACTTC.